Following are 30 T cell receptor beta chains from one sample sequenced in a study of CD8 T cells in Susac syndrome. The RNA input was about 0.5 to 1 ug, and it was reverse transcribed with random hexamers. TCRdb ran MiXCR on the immunoSEQ multiplex PCR reads and lists one entry per CDR3 protein. This sample has around 130,000 distinct CDR3 sequences, with roughly 94% found just once. Sequencing input: CD8+ T cells from PBMCs. The source of these receptors is a human donor with Susac syndrome.

The chain couples TRBV20-1 to TRBJ1-4; D is undetermined. The CDR3 runs 11 residues. CDR1 is DFQATT, CDR2 SNEGSKA, per germline (reference sequence). V lost 0 bases and J lost 8, with 4 bases in between. CDR3 region: CSARDREKLFF. The DNA of the CDR3 is TGCAGTGCTAGAGACAGGGAAAAACTGTTTTTT.

The genes are TRBV24-1 and TRBJ1-2, with D unresolved. The ends were cut back, 7 bases at V and 7 bases at J, with 15 bases in the middle. Germline CDR1 KGHDR, CDR2 SFDVKD. The CDR3 spans 13 residues. CDR3 coding DNA: TGTGCCACCAGCAGGCGTCTCGGAGGTGGCTACACCTTC. It translates to CATSRRLGGGYTF.

Note on this clonotype: The germline gene is not matched at one end of the junction; a read error may be the cause. The chain employs TRBV5-1 and TRBJ2-3; D is unclear. The CDR3 runs 12 residues. Germline lookup yields CDR1 SGHRS and CDR2 YFSETQ. CDR3 protein: CASTSGTDTQYF. For the CDR3, the DNA is TGCGCCAGCACCTCAGGCACGGATACGCAGTATTTT.

The rearrangement links TRBV11-1 to TRBJ2-1; no firm D call. This CDR3 has 14 residues. V lost 5 bases to trimming and J lost 6 bases, with 14 bases between them. The germline V gene encodes CDR1 SGHAT and CDR2 FQDESV (reference sequence). The CDR3 reads CASSRLPGGNEQFF. As DNA, the CDR3 is TGTGCCAGCAGCCGCCTCCCAGGCGGCAATGAGCAGTTCTTC.

The chain combines TRBV20-1 with TRBJ1-1, with D maybe TRBD1 (5 bases). This CDR3 comprises 15 residues. Germline V lookup: CDR1 DFQATT, CDR2 SNEGSKA (reference sequence). V was clipped by 0 bases and J by 5 bases, with 16 bases between them. The DNA for the CDR3 is TGCAGTGCTAGAGATCTGGACTCGGGGGTGACTGAAGCTTTCTTT. This sequence encodes CSARDLDSGVTEAFF.

J is TRBJ2-7 and V is TRBV30; TRBD2 might be the D (6 bases). Germline CDR1 GTSNPN, CDR2 SVGIG (reference sequence). The CDR3 has 11 residues. Trimming stripped 8 bases from V and 5 bases from J, with 13 bases between. CDR3 region: CARTNGHEQYF. CDR3 bases: TGTGCCAGGACTAACGGCCACGAGCAGTACTTC. The whole variable domain, filled in from reference TRBV30 and TRBJ2-7, reads SQTIHQWPATLVQPVGSPLSLECTVEGTSNPNLYWYRQAAGRGLQLLFYSVGIGQISSEVPQNLSASRPQDRQFILSSKKLLLSDSGFYLCARTNGHEQYFGPGTRLTVT.

The V gene is TRBV6-2 or TRBV6-3, the J gene TRBJ2-7, with no clear D. This CDR3 is built from 13 residues. CDR1 and CDR2 from the germline V gene are MNHEY and SVGEGT. The germline V and J ends were trimmed by 1 base and 7 bases, with 11 bases remaining between them. DNA of the CDR3: TGTGCCAGCAGTTACTTGGGCCTGGGAGAGCAGTACTTC. Its protein is CASSYLGLGEQYF.

J is TRBJ2-1 and V is TRBV27; TRBD2 agrees at 7 bases. Germline CDR1 is MNHEY and CDR2 is SMNVEV (reference sequence). CDR3 length: 14 amino acids. The junction had 2 bases not matched to a gene; V was cut back by 4 bases and J by 2 bases. Written as DNA, the CDR3 is TGTGCCAGCAGTTGGGGGGGACCCTACAATGAGCAGTTCTTC. Its protein is CASSWGGPYNEQFF.

The V and J genes are TRBV29-1 and TRBJ2-1; no clear D gene. Germline CDR1 and CDR2: SQVTM and ANQGSEA. The CDR3 runs to 14 residues. V lost 7 bases and J 0 bases, leaving 13 bases between the germline ends. The CDR3 protein is CSAFTTSSYNEQFF. CDR3 in DNA: TGCAGCGCCTTTACAACGAGCTCCTACAATGAGCAGTTCTTC.

This chain joins TRBV7-8 and TRBJ1-3; 9 positions match TRBD1. The CDR3 loop spans 18 amino acids. Trimming took 0 bases from V and 4 from J; bases not matched to a gene: 10. CDR1 is SGHVS and CDR2 is FQNEAQ in the germline V gene. CDR3 coding DNA: TGTGCCAGCAGCTTAGCGCCCGGACAGGGGACGGAAGGAAACACCATATATTTT. It is translated as CASSLAPGQGTEGNTIYF.

The chain has TRBV11-2 and TRBJ2-3, with 11 bases that match TRBD2. The CDR3 has 17 residues. Germline-derived CDR1 and CDR2 are SGHAT and FQNNGV. V shed 1 base and J 6 bases; nucleotides not matched to a gene: 9. The CDR3 protein is CASSLVPVAGGPDTQYF. The CDR3 DNA reads TGTGCCAGCAGCTTAGTACCAGTAGCGGGGGGGCCTGATACGCAGTATTTT.

The rearrangement links TRBV3-1 to TRBJ1-5; 10 positions agree with TRBD1. The ends lost 4 bases at V and 7 bases at J; junction bases unmatched: 7. The CDR3 contains 15 residues. CDR1 is LGHDT, CDR2 YNNKEL, per germline (reference sequence). DNA of the CDR3: TGTGCCAGCAGCCCGACAGGGGGCGCTGGGCAGCCCCAGCATTTT. This codes for CASSPTGGAGQPQHF.

This clonotype was counted once. This chain joins TRBV13 and TRBJ2-1, with 8 bases aligning to TRBD1. The germline gives CDR1 PRHDT, CDR2 FYEKMQ (reference sequence). V shed 5 bases and J 2 bases; nucleotides not matched to a gene: 8. There are 16 residues in the CDR3. The CDR3 sequence: CASSPPGTGTYNEQFF. The CDR3 DNA sequence: TGTGCCAGCAGCCCCCCCGGGACAGGCACCTACAATGAGCAGTTCTTC.

The chain couples TRBV10-2 to TRBJ2-5; 7 positions match TRBD1. The junction had 7 bases not matched to a gene; V was cut back by 8 bases and J by 1 base. Germline-derived CDR1 and CDR2 are WSHSY and SAAADI. This CDR3 is 14 amino acids long. The CDR3 DNA follows: TGCGCCAGCGTTACAGGGGTTGGCCAAGAGACCCAGTACTTC. Its translation is CASVTGVGQETQYF.

This chain connects TRBV6-6 to TRBJ2-1; D call uncertain. The CDR3 contains 14 residues. The V gene's germline CDR1 is MNHNY and CDR2 SVGAGI (reference sequence). The ends were cut back, 2 bases at V and 3 bases at J, with 8 bases in the middle. In DNA, the CDR3 is TGTGCCAGCAGTTACGGGGTAGACTACAATGAGCAGTTCTTC. This gives the protein CASSYGVDYNEQFF.

The rearrangement joins TRBV3-1 to TRBJ2-1, with 11 bases fitting TRBD2. J was trimmed by 7 bases and V by 0 bases; bases with no gene match: 8. Germline loops: CDR1 LGHDT, CDR2 YNNKEL (reference sequence). The CDR3 is made up of 17 amino acids. The CDR3: CASSQDIAGGLGNEQFF. CDR3 nucleotide sequence: TGTGCCAGCAGCCAAGATATAGCGGGGGGGCTTGGTAATGAGCAGTTCTTC.

This clonotype was detected a few times. This chain uses TRBV6-5 with TRBJ1-3; no reliable D call. Germline CDR1 reads MNHEY; CDR2 reads SVGAGI. Trimming pared 4 bases from V and 7 bases from J, leaving 5 bases between. The CDR3 is 11 residues long. CDR3 loop: CASSLGNTIYF. The CDR3 bases are TGTGCCAGCAGTTTGGGGAACACCATATATTTT.

The CDR3 DNA reads as TGCAGCGTTGAGAGGACGGGGGGGAATGGCTACACCTTC. It specifies CSVERTGGNGYTF. This chain uses TRBV29-1 with TRBJ1-2, with a possible D match to TRBD1 (5 bases). Trimming left V 3 bases short and J 6 bases short, with 14 bases between. The CDR3 covers 13 residues. Per the germline V gene, CDR1 is SQVTM and CDR2 is ANQGSEA.

This clonotype was observed once. The gene calls are TRBV6-2 or TRBV6-3 and TRBJ2-1; the D is unclear. This CDR3 contains 13 residues. V lost 0 bases and J lost 9, with 9 bases in between. Germline assignment: CDR1 MNHEY and CDR2 SVGEGT. The CDR3 protein is CASSYSPLGEQFF. The CDR3 nucleotides read TGTGCCAGCAGTTACTCTCCTTTGGGTGAGCAGTTCTTC.

The V gene is TRBV20-1, the J gene TRBJ2-1; possibly TRBD1 or TRBD2 for D (5 bases each). With 6 bases removed from V and 2 bases from J, the gap between germline ends came to 14 bases. The CDR3 contains 14 residues. Germline V gene data show CDR1 as DFQATT and CDR2 as SNEGSKA (reference sequence). CDR3 nucleotides: TGCAGTGCCCCAGAAGAGGGGCCCTACAATGAGCAGTTCTTC. Translation: CSAPEEGPYNEQFF.

CDR3 sequence reads: CASRPDLAYEQYF. CDR3 sequence (DNA): TGTGCCAGCAGGCCAGATCTAGCGTACGAGCAGTACTTC. The chain recombines TRBV7-8 with TRBJ2-7; TRBD2 is a possible D gene (6 bases). Trimming took 6 bases from V and 4 from J, leaving 13 bases between them. Germline V gene lookup returns CDR1 SGHVS and CDR2 FQNEAQ. This CDR3 is built from 13 residues.

The chain employs TRBV4-1 and TRBJ2-1, with 10 positions matching TRBD2. This CDR3 has 16 residues. V shed 5 bases, J shed 6 bases, and the junction held 10 bases outside the gene matches. CDR1 and CDR2 (germline): MGHRA, YSYEKL. The CDR3 here is CASSLYPSGGFNEQFF. CDR3 DNA: TGCGCCAGCAGCTTATATCCTAGCGGGGGATTCAATGAGCAGTTCTTC.

The genes are TRBV5-5 and TRBJ2-1; no reliable D call. Trimming removed 2 bases from V and 7 bases from J, with 16 bases in between. This CDR3 region has 15 residues. Germline V gene data show CDR1 as SGHKS and CDR2 as YYEKEE (reference sequence). CDR3: CASSFIDREINEQFF. CDR3 coding DNA: TGTGCCAGCAGCTTCATAGACCGAGAAATTAATGAGCAGTTCTTC.

The chain recombines TRBV29-1 with TRBJ1-1; tentatively, D is TRBD1 (6 bases). This CDR3 region has 14 residues. Germline CDR1 and CDR2: SQVTM and ANQGSEA. Trimming removed 1 base at V and 2 bases at J, with 11 bases between. The CDR3 DNA follows: TGCAGCGTTGAAGGGGGGCAGTCTAACACTGAAGCTTTCTTT. As protein: CSVEGGQSNTEAFF.

The sample holds one count of this clonotype. The chain recombines TRBV29-1 with TRBJ2-3; no definite D call. Germline V gene data show CDR1 as SQVTM and CDR2 as ANQGSEA. The CDR3 spans 13 residues. The V end lost 4 bases, the J end lost 0 bases, and 8 bases lay between the germline ends. The CDR3 DNA reads as TGCAGCGTTGTGTGGGCGAGCACAGATACGCAGTATTTT. Translation: CSVVWASTDTQYF.

V gene TRBV29-1 combines with J gene TRBJ1-5; D not resolved. V dropped 7 bases and J dropped 4 bases, with 11 bases sitting between them. The germline V gene has CDR1 SQVTM and CDR2 ANQGSEA. CDR3 length: 12 amino acids. The DNA of the CDR3 is TGCAGCGCCGCAAATAGGAATCAGCCCCAGCATTTT. Its protein is CSAANRNQPQHF.

The rearrangement uses TRBV6-5 and TRBJ2-7; no clear D. Trimming shortened V by 2 bases and J by 7 bases, and 12 bases separated the two germline ends. Germline values: CDR1 MNHEY, CDR2 SVGAGI. This CDR3 contains 13 residues. CDR3 coding DNA: TGTGCCAGCAGTTACATGGGGTTAGGGGAGCAGTACTTC. This codes for CASSYMGLGEQYF.

The DNA for the CDR3 is TGTGCCAGCAGCCAAGATCTAGGACCCAGCACAGATACGCAGTATTTT. It encodes CASSQDLGPSTDTQYF. The chain is built from TRBV14 and TRBJ2-3, with unresolved D. This CDR3 contains 16 residues. Germline CDR1 SGHDN, CDR2 FVKESK. The V end was cut by 0 bases, the J end by 0 bases, with 10 bases between.

V usage is TRBV29-1 and J usage is TRBJ2-1, with D unresolved. CDR1 is SQVTM and CDR2 is ANQGSEA in the germline V gene. This CDR3 spans 11 amino acids. The V gene lost 3 bases and the J gene lost 9 bases, with 9 bases spanning the gap. CDR3 bases: TGCAGCGTTGATATGGGAACTGAGCAGTTCTTC. It codes for CSVDMGTEQFF.

The sample holds one count of this clonotype. The V call is TRBV15, the J call TRBJ1-1; D is ambiguous. CDR3 size: 13 residues. The V and J ends lost 0 bases and 3 bases respectively, with 5 bases between them. In germline, CDR1 is LNHNV, CDR2 YYDKDF (reference sequence). The CDR3 is CATSRDGHTEAFF. In DNA form, the CDR3 reads TGTGCCACCAGCAGAGACGGTCACACTGAAGCTTTCTTT.